One and the same sample provided the 12 T cell receptor beta chains below, sequenced in a study of cytomegalovirus exposure and HLA in healthy donors. Vbeta (60) and Jbeta (13) primers were used in the PCR. Here immunoSEQ multiplex PCR was the method, and the copy in TCRdb shows in-frame clones only, minus some. Of approximately 110,000 clones in the sample, under 85% were seen once. Sequencing was done on a sample of PBMCs. Receptors originate from a man aged 25-45 years in good health and CMV-seronegative.

This clone has only a few counts. The chain combines TRBV7-2 with TRBJ1-2, with 8 bases that match TRBD1. Losses at the gene ends were 7 bases for V and 8 bases for J; bases not matched to a gene: 9. There are 13 residues in the CDR3. Germline V gene data show CDR1 as SGHTA and CDR2 as FQGNSA. The CDR3 DNA follows: TGTGCCAGCACCAGACAGGGGACGTTCGGCTACACCTTC. Translated: CASTRQGTFGYTF.

This chain uses TRBV11-3 with TRBJ2-2; tentatively, D is TRBD2 (5 bases). V lost 1 base to trimming and J lost 1 base, with 22 bases between them. This CDR3 has 20 residues. In germline, CDR1 is SGHNT, CDR2 YENEEA. The CDR3 bases are TGTGCCAGCAGCTTAGCCCCTAGCTGGGAAGGGTCTCAGAACACCGGGGAGCTGTTTTTT. Its protein product is CASSLAPSWEGSQNTGELFF.

The sample holds a few counts of this clone. V is TRBV9 and J is TRBJ2-5, with 10 bases that match TRBD1. Germline V gene sequence: CDR1 SGDLS, CDR2 YYNGEE. V gave up 2 bases and J gave up 5 bases; unmatched junction bases: 9. The CDR3 consists of 16 residues. CDR3 in DNA: TGTGCCAGCAGCGTTCGAGGACAGGGGGGCGGGGAGACCCAGTACTTC. It is translated as CASSVRGQGGGETQYF.

J is TRBJ2-5 and V is TRBV5-6; 12 positions agree with TRBD2. Germline V gene sequence: CDR1 SGHDT, CDR2 YYEEEE. Trimming removed 1 base from V and 5 bases from J; junction bases left unmatched: 9. The CDR3 runs to 17 residues. CDR3 loop: CASSLLLAGGPQETQYF. The CDR3 DNA is TGTGCCAGCAGCTTGCTCCTAGCGGGGGGGCCTCAGGAGACCCAGTACTTC.

The chain employs TRBV18 and TRBJ1-5; D remains ambiguous. Deletions cut 5 bases from V and 6 bases from J, with 14 bases between. CDR1 and CDR2 from the germline V gene are KGHSH and LQKENI. The CDR3 consists of 14 residues. The CDR3 nucleotides read TGTGCCAGCTCAGCTGGAGGGCTTGTTCAGCCCCAGCATTTT. Translation: CASSAGGLVQPQHF.

This clone was counted a single time. This rearrangement joins TRBV7-9 to TRBJ2-1; TRBD2 matches 12 bases. The length of the CDR3 is 16 residues. Germline V gives CDR1 SEHNR, CDR2 FQNEAQ (reference sequence). The junction had 5 bases not matched to a gene; V was cut back by 2 bases and J by 6 bases. CDR3 DNA sequence: TGTGCCAGCAGCTTATCTGGACTAGCGGGGCCCAATGAGCAGTTCTTC. It is translated as CASSLSGLAGPNEQFF.

This clone was detected only a few times. The chain has TRBV25-1 and TRBJ2-3; 9 bases are a match to TRBD1. The CDR3 is 15 amino acids. In germline, CDR1 is MGHDK, CDR2 SYGVNS. Trimming cost V 1 base and J 2 bases; bases outside gene matches: 1. The CDR3 nucleotides are TGTGCCAGCAGTGAATGGACAGGGGACACAGATACGCAGTATTTT. Its protein product is CASSEWTGDTDTQYF.

V is TRBV4-3 and J is TRBJ1-1, with D unresolved. V was cut by 0 bases and J by 2 bases, with 7 bases left in between. From germline, CDR1 is LGHNA and CDR2 YSLEER. There are 14 residues in the CDR3. The CDR3 loop reads CASSQETFNTEAFF. For the CDR3, the DNA is TGCGCCAGCAGCCAAGAGACATTCAACACTGAAGCTTTCTTT.

J is TRBJ2-3 and V is TRBV11-2; 7 bases are shared with TRBD2. V lost 6 bases and J lost 1; bases outside the gene matches: 10. This CDR3 is built from 16 residues. Germline loops: CDR1 SGHAT, CDR2 FQNNGV. The CDR3 protein is CASRDGLVVGTDTQYF. The CDR3 bases are TGTGCCAGCAGGGACGGACTAGTTGTCGGCACAGATACGCAGTATTTT.

J is TRBJ2-5 and V is TRBV7-2; 7 bases agree with TRBD1. Germline assignment: CDR1 SGHTA and CDR2 FQGNSA. With 1 base clipped from V and 1 base from J, the junction kept 0 bases outside the gene matches. The CDR3 spans 14 residues. The CDR3 sequence is CASSLDRGQETQYF. CDR3 coding DNA: TGTGCCAGCAGCTTAGACAGGGGCCAAGAGACCCAGTACTTC.

The chain links TRBV5-1 to TRBJ2-1, with 9 bases that match TRBD1. The CDR3 sequence is 12 residues long. Germline V gives CDR1 SGHRS, CDR2 YFSETQ. J gave up 5 bases and V 7 bases, and 1 base lay outside the gene matches. The CDR3 nucleotides are TGCGCCAGCGGACAGGGGAACAATGAGCAGTTCTTC. Residues: CASGQGNNEQFF.

This chain joins TRBV5-5 and TRBJ2-1, with D possibly matching TRBD1 (6 bases). The V and J ends lost 2 bases and 8 bases respectively, with 11 bases between them. The CDR3 loop spans 13 amino acids. Germline CDR1 is SGHKS and CDR2 is YYEKEE (reference sequence). The CDR3 DNA reads TGTGCCAGCAGCTTACAGGGCTCGTATGAGCAGTTCTTC. Residues: CASSLQGSYEQFF.